A single sample gave rise to the 3 T cell receptor beta chains below, sequenced in a study of blood T cells in healthy people across ages. The use of a sample-barcoded 5' primer and a J-beta primer mix characterized a second PCR of roughly 6 to 12 cycles. TCRdb reanalysed the 5' RACE reads using MiXCR and keeps one entry per CDR3 protein. The data show around 1,000,000 distinct CDR3 sequences, with about 23% seen just once and around 0.7% held by the top ten. This same sample was also part of a study on T cells of mothers and their children.

What was sequenced was blood. Source of these receptors: a girl aged 2 to 9 in good health.

The V call is TRBV3-1, the J call TRBJ2-1; D uncertain. Trimming shortened V by 3 bases and J by 5 bases, and 8 bases separated the two germline ends. The CDR3 loop spans 13 amino acids. The germline gives CDR1 LGHDT, CDR2 YNNKEL (reference sequence). The CDR3 loop reads CASSHLSDNEQFF. As DNA, the CDR3 is TGTGCCAGCAGCCACCTTAGTGACAATGAGCAGTTCTTC.

The V gene is TRBV20-1, the J gene TRBJ2-3; no clear D. The germline gives CDR1 DFQATT, CDR2 SNEGSKA (reference sequence). The CDR3 is 14 residues long. V was pared by 3 bases and J by 3 bases, with 13 bases between. The CDR3 sequence: CSASNTAGTDTQYF. CDR3 bases: TGCAGTGCTAGTAACACTGCCGGAACAGATACGCAGTATTTT.

This clonotype has only a few counts. CDR3 coding DNA: TGTGCCAGCAGCTTATGGCCTATAGCGGGAGATACTGGGGAGCTGTTTTTT. This sequence encodes CASSLWPIAGDTGELFF. J is TRBJ2-2 and V is TRBV11-2, with 9 bases matching TRBD2. Losses at the gene ends were 2 bases for V and 8 bases for J; bases not matched to a gene: 12. This CDR3 has 17 amino acids. The germline V gene has CDR1 SGHAT and CDR2 FQNNGV.